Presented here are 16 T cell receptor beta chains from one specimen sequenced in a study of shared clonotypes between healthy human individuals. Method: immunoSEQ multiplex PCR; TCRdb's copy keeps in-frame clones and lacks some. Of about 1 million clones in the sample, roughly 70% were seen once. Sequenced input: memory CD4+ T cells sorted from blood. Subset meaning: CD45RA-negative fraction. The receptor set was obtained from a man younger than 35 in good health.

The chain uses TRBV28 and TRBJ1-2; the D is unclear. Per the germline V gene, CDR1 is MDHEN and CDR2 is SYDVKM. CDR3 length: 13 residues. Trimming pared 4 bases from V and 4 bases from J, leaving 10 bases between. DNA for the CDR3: TGTGCCAGCAGTTGGGTACAGACCTATGGCTACACCTTC. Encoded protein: CASSWVQTYGYTF.

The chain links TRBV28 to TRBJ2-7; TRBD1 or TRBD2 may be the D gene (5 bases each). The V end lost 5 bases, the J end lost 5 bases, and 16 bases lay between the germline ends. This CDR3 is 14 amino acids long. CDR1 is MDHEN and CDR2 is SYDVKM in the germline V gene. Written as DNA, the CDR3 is TGTGCCAGCAGTGACAATCAGGGACGGAACGAGCAGTACTTC. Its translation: CASSDNQGRNEQYF.

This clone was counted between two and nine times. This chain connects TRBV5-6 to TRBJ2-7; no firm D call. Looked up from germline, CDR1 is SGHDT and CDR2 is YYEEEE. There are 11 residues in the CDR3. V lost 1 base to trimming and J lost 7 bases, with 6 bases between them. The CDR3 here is CASSLLGEQYF. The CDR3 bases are TGTGCCAGCAGCTTGTTAGGGGAGCAGTACTTC. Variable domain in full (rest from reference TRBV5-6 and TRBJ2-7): DAGVTQSPTHLIKTRGQQVTLRCSPKSGHDTVSWYQQALGQGPQFIFQYYEEEERQRGNFPDRFSGHQFPNYSSELNVNALLLGDSALYLCASSLLGEQYFGPGTRLTVT.

The CDR3 is CASRPGRFAYEQYF. CDR3 in DNA: TGTGCCAGCAGACCTGGGAGGTTCGCCTACGAGCAGTACTTC. J is TRBJ2-7 and V is TRBV7-8; TRBD2 is a possible D gene (6 bases). In germline, CDR1 is SGHVS, CDR2 FQNEAQ. V shed 6 bases and J shed 2 bases, with 14 bases lying between them. The CDR3 spans 14 residues. Full variable domain (rest looked up from reference TRBV7-8 and TRBJ2-7): GAGVSQSPRYKVAKRGQDVALRCDPISGHVSLFWYQQALGQGPEFLTYFQNEAQLDKSGLPSDRFFAERPEGSVSTLKIQRTQQEDSAVYLCASRPGRFAYEQYFGPGTRLTVT.

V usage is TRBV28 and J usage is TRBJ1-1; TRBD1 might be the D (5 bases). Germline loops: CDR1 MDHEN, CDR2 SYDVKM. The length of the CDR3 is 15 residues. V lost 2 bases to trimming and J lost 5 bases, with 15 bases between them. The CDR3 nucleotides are TGTGCCAGCAGTTTAGGAAGCCCTAAGGGGACTGAAGCTTTCTTT. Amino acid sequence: CASSLGSPKGTEAFF.

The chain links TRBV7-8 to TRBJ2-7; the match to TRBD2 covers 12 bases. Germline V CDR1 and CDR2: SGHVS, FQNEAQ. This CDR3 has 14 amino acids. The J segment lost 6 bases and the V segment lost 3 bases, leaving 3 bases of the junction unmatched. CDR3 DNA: TGTGCCAGCAGCTTCGGGACTAGCGGGCGCGAGCAGTACTTC. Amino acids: CASSFGTSGREQYF. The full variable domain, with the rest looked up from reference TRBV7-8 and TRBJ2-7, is GAGVSQSPRYKVAKRGQDVALRCDPISGHVSLFWYQQALGQGPEFLTYFQNEAQLDKSGLPSDRFFAERPEGSVSTLKIQRTQQEDSAVYLCASSFGTSGREQYFGPGTRLTVT.

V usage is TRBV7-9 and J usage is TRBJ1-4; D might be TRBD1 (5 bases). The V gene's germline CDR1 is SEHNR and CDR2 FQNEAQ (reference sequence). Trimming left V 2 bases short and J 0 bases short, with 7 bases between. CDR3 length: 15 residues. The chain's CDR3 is CASSLQTATNEKLFF. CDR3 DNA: TGTGCCAGCAGCTTACAGACAGCAACTAATGAAAAACTGTTTTTT.

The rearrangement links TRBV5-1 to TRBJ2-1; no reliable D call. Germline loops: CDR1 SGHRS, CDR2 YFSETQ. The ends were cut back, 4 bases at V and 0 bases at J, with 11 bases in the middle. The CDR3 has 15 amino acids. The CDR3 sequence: CASSLNPSSYNEQFF. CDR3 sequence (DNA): TGCGCCAGCAGCCTGAATCCTAGCTCCTACAATGAGCAGTTCTTC.

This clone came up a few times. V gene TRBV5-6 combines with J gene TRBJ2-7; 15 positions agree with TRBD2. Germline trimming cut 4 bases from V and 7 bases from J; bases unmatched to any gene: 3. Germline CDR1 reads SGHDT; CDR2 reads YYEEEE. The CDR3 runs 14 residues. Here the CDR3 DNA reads TGTGCCAGCAGCGAGGGACTAGCGGGAGGTGAGCAGTACTTC. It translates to CASSEGLAGGEQYF.

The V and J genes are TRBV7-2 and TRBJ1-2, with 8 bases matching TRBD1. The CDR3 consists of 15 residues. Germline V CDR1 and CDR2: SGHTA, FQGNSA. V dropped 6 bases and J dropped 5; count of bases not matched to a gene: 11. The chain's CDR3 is CASSLATDRGYGYTF. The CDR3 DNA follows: TGTGCCAGCAGTTTGGCCACCGACAGGGGATATGGCTACACCTTC. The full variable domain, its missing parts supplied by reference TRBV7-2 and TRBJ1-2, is GAGVSQSPSNKVTEKGKDVELRCDPISGHTALYWYRQSLGQGLEFLIYFQGNSAPDKSGLPSDRFSAERTGGSVSTLTIQRTQQEDSAVYLCASSLATDRGYGYTFGSGTRLTVV.

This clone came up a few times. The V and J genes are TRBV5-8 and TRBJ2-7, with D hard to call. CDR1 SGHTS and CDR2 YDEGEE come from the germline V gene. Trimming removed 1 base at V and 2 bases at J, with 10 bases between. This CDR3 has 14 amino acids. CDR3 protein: CASSLKVSAYEQYF. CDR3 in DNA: TGTGCCAGCAGCTTGAAGGTCAGCGCCTACGAGCAGTACTTC.

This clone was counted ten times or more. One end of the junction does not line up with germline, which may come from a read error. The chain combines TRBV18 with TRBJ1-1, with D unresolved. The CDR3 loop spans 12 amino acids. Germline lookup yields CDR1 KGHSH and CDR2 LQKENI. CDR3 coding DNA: TGTGCCACCTCACGAGAGAACACTGAAGCTTTCTTT. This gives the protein CATSRENTEAFF.

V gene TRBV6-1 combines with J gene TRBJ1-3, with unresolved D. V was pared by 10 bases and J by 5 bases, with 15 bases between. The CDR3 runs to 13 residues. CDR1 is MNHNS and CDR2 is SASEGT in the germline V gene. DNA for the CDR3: TGTGCCACCGGACCCCTAAAGCGAAACACCATATATTTT. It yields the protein CATGPLKRNTIYF.

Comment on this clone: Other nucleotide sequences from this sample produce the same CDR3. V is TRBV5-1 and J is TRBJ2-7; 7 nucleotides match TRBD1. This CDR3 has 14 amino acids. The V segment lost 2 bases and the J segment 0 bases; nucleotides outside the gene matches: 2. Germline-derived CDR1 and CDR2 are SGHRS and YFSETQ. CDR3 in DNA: TGCGCCAGCAGCTTACAGGGGTCCTCCTACGAGCAGTACTTC. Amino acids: CASSLQGSSYEQYF. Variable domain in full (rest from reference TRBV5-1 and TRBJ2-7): KAGVTQTPRYLIKTRGQQVTLSCSPISGHRSVSWYQQTPGQGLQFLFEYFSETQRNKGNFPGRFSGRQFSNSRSEMNVSTLELGDSALYLCASSLQGSSYEQYFGPGTRLTVT.

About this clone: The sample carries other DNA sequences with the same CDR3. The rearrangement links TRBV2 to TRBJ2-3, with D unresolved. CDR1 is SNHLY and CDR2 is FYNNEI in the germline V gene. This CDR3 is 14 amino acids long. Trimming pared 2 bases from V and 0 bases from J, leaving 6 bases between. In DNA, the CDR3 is TGTGCCAGCAGTGAAAGAAGAAGCACAGATACGCAGTATTTT. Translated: CASSERRSTDTQYF.

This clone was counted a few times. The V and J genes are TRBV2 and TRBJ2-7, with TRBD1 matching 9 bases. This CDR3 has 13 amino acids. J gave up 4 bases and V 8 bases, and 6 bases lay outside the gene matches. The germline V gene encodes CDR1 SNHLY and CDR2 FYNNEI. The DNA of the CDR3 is TGTGCCAGCGGAGGGACAGGGAAGTACGAGCAGTACTTC. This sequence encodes CASGGTGKYEQYF.